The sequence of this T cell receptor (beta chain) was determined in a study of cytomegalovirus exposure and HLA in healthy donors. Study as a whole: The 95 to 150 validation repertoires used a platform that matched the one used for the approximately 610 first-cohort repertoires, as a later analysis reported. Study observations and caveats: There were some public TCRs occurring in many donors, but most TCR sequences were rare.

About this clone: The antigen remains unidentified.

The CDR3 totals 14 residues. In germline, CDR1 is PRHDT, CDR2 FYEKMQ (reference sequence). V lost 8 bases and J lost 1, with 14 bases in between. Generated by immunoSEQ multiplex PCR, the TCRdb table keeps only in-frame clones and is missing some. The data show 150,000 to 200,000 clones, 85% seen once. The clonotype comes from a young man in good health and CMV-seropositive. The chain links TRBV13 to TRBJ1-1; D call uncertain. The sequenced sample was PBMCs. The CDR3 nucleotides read TGTGCCAGCGAACTCCGAGGAAGGAACACTGAAGCTTTCTTT. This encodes CASELRGRNTEAFF.